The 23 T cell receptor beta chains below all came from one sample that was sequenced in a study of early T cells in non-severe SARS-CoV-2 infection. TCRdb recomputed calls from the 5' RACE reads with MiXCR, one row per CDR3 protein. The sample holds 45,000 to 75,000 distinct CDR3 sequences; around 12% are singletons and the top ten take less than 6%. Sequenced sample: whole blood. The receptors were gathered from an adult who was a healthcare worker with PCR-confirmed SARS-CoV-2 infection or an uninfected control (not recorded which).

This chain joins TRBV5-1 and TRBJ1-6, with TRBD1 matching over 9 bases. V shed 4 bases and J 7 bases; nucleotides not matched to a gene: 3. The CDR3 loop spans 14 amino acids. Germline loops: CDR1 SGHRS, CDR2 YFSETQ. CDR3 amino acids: CASSPGTGNSPLHF. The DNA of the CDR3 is TGCGCCAGCAGCCCAGGGACAGGGAATTCACCCCTCCACTTT.

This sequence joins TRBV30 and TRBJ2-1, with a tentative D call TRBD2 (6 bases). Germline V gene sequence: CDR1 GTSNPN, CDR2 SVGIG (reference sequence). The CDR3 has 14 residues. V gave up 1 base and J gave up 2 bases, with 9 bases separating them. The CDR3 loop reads CAWSGTTTYNEQFF. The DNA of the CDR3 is TGTGCCTGGAGTGGGACTACCACCTACAATGAGCAGTTCTTC.

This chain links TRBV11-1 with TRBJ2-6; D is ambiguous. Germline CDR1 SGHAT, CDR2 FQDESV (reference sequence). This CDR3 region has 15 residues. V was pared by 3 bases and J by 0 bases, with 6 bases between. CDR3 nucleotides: TGTGCCAGCAGCTTCAGCCGCTCTGGGGCCAACGTCCTGACTTTC. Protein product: CASSFSRSGANVLTF.

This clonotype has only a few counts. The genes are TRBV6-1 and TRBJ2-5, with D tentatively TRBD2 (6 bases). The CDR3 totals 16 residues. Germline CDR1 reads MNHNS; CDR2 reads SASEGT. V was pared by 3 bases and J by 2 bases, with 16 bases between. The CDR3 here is CASSDSRGIKQETQYF. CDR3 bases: TGTGCCAGCAGTGACTCTCGGGGGATAAAGCAAGAGACCCAGTACTTC.

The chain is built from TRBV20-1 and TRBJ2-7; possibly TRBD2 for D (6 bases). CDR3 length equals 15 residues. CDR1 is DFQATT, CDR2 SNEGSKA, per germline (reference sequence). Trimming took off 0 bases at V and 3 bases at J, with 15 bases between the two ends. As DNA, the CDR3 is TGCAGTGCTAGAGATGGGGAGCGGAGGGGCTACGAGCAGTACTTC. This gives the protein CSARDGERRGYEQYF.

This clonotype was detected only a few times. The CDR3 loop reads CASRQGDTEAFF. Here the CDR3 DNA reads TGCGCCAGTCGACAGGGGGACACTGAAGCTTTCTTT. This chain connects TRBV10-2 to TRBJ1-1; 9 bases agree with TRBD1. Germline V gives CDR1 WSHSY, CDR2 SAAADI. Losses at the gene ends were 9 bases for V and 3 bases for J; bases not matched to a gene: 2. The CDR3 consists of 12 residues.

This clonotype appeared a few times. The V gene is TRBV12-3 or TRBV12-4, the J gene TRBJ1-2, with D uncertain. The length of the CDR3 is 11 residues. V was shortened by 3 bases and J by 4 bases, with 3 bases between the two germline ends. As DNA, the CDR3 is TGTGCCAGCAGTTTGGGCTATGGCTACACCTTC. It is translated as CASSLGYGYTF.

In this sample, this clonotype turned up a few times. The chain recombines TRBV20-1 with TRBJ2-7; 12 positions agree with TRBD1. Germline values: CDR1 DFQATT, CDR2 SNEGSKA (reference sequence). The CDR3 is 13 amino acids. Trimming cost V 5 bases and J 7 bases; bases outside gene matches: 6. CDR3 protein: CSASGQGAHEQYF. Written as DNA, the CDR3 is TGCAGTGCTTCGGGACAGGGGGCGCATGAGCAGTACTTC.

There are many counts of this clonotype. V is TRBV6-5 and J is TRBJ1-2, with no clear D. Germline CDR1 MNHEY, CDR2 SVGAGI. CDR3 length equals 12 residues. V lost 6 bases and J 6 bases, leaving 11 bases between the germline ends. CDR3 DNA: TGTGCCAGCAGGGGCGCGGTGAATGGCTACACCTTC. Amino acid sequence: CASRGAVNGYTF.

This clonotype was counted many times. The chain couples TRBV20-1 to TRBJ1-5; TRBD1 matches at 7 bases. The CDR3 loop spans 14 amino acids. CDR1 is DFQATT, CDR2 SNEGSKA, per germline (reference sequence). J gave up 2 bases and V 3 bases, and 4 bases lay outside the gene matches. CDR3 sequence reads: CSASGQGGNQPQHF. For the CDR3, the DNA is TGCAGTGCTAGCGGCCAGGGGGGCAATCAGCCCCAGCATTTT.

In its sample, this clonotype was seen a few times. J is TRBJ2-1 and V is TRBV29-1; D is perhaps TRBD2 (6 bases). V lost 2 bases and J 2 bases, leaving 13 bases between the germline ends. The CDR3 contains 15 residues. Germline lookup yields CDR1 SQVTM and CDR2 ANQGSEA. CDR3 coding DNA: TGCAGCGTTGAAAGGGAGGACACCCCCTACAATGAGCAGTTCTTC. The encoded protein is CSVEREDTPYNEQFF.

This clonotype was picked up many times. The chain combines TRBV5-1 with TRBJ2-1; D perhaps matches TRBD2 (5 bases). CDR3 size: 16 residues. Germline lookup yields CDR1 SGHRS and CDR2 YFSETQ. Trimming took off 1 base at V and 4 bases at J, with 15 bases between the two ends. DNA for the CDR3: TGCGCCAGCAGCTTGAGCGGCCAGCTCCAATACAATGAGCAGTTCTTC. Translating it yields CASSLSGQLQYNEQFF.

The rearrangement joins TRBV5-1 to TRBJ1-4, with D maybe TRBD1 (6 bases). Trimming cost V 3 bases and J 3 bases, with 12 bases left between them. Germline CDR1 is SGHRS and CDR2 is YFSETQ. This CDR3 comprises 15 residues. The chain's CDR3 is CASSSLGTPNEKLFF. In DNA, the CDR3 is TGCGCCAGCAGCTCACTCGGGACACCTAATGAAAAACTGTTTTTT.

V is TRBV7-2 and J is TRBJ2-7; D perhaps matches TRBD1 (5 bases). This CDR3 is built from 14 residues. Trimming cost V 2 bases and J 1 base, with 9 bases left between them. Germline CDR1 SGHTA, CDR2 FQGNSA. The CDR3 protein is CASSLQGASYEQYF. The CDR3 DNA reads TGTGCCAGCAGCTTACAGGGTGCATCCTACGAGCAGTACTTC.

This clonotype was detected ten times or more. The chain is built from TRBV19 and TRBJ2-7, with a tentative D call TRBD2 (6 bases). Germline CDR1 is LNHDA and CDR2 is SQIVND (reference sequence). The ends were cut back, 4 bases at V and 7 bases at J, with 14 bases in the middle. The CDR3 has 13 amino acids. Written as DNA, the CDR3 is TGTGCCAGTAGTACGGGACTTTTACGGGAGCAGTACTTC. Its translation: CASSTGLLREQYF. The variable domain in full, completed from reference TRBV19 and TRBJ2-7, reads DGGITQSPKYLFRKEGQNVTLSCEQNLNHDAMYWYRQDPGQGLRLIYYSQIVNDFQKGDIAEGYSVSREKKESFPLTVTSAQKNPTAFYLCASSTGLLREQYFGPGTRLTVT.

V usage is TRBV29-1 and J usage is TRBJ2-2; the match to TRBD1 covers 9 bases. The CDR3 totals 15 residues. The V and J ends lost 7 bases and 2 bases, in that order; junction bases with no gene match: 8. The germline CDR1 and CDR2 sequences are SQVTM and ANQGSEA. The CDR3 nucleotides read TGCAGCGCCAGACCGGGACAGGGAAACACCGGGGAGCTGTTTTTT. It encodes CSARPGQGNTGELFF.

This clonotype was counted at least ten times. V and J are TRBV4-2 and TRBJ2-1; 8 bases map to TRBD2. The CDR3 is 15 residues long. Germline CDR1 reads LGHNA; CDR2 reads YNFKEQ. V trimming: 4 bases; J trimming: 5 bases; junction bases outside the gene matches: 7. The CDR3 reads CASSPRSGGHNEQFF. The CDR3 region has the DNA TGTGCCAGCAGCCCACGCAGCGGGGGACACAATGAGCAGTTCTTC.

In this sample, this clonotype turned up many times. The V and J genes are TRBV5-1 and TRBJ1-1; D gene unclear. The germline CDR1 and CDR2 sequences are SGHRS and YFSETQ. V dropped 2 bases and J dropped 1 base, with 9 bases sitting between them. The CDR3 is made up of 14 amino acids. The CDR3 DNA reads TGCGCCAGCAGCTTAGGAGGCCAGAACACTGAAGCTTTCTTT. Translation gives CASSLGGQNTEAFF.

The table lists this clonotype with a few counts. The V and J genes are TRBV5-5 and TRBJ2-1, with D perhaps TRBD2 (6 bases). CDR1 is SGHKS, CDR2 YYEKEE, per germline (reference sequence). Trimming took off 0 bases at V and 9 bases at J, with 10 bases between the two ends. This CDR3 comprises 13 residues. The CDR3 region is CASSLVRGTEQFF. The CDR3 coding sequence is TGTGCCAGCAGCTTGGTCCGCGGGACTGAGCAGTTCTTC.

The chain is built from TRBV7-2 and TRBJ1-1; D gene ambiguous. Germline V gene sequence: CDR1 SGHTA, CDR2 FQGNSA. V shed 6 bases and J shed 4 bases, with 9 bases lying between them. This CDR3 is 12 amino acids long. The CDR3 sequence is CASRNRGTEAFF. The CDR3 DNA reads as TGTGCCAGCAGAAACCGGGGCACTGAAGCTTTCTTT.

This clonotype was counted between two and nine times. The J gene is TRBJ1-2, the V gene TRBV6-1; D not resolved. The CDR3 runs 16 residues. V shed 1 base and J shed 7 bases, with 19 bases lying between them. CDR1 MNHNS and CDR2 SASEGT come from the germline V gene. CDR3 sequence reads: CASSEGQRRGRLGYTF. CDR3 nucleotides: TGTGCCAGCAGTGAAGGACAACGTCGCGGACGACTTGGCTACACCTTC.

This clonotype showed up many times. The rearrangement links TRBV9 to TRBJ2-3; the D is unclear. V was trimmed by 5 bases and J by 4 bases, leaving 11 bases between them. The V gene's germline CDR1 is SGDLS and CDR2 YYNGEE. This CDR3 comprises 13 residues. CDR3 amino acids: CASSKRGADTQYF. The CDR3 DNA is TGTGCCAGCAGTAAGAGAGGAGCAGATACGCAGTATTTT.

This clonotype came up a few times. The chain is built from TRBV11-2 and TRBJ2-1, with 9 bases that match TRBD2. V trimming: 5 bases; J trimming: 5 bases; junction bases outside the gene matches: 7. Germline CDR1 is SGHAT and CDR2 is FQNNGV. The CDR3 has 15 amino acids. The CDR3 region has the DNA TGTGCCAGCAGCCTATTAGCGGGAGACAACAATGAGCAGTTCTTC. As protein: CASSLLAGDNNEQFF.